This T cell receptor beta chain is drawn from a study of response to subunit inactivated influenza vaccine. This clonotype was seen a few times. TCRdb re-derived calls from the RT-PCR reads in MiXCR, one entry per CDR3 protein. This table holds over 800,000 distinct CDR3 sequences, 21% found once. The source material was PBMCs from blood, sampled less than 6 days after vaccination. The sequence was collected from a man in his forties or fifties who received an inactivated influenza vaccine.

DNA of the CDR3: TGTGCCAGCAGCGGCCGGGACAGTACCTACGAGCAGTACTTC. This encodes CASSGRDSTYEQYF. J is TRBJ2-7 and V is TRBV7-9; 7 bases agree with TRBD1. Germline loops: CDR1 SEHNR, CDR2 FQNEAQ (reference sequence). The CDR3 is 14 residues long. With V trimmed by 5 bases and J by 2 bases, 6 bases remained unmatched.